Below are 30 T cell receptor beta chains sequenced from a single sample in a study of control samples from healthy donors and cancer patients. Data came from immunoSEQ multiplex PCR; TCRdb stores just in-frame clones and leaves some out. The repertoire holds around 120,000 clones, 88% seen once, with 2% to 3% in the top ten. Source material: blood. The receptors derive from a woman between 65 and 79 years old in good health.

The rearrangement links TRBV12-3 or TRBV12-4 to TRBJ1-6; D may be TRBD1 (5 bases). The ends were cut back, 0 bases at V and 10 bases at J, with 7 bases in the middle. This CDR3 has 13 residues. The CDR3 nucleotides read TGTGCCAGCAGTTTAGCGGGGGAGTCACCCCTCCACTTT. Its protein product is CASSLAGESPLHF.

Here the CDR3 reads CASSAGVGNTEAFF. CDR3 sequence (DNA): TGCGCCAGCAGCGCAGGGGTGGGGAACACTGAAGCTTTCTTT. V gene TRBV5-1 combines with J gene TRBJ1-1, with D perhaps TRBD1 (6 bases). Germline CDR1 and CDR2: SGHRS and YFSETQ. Trimming removed 4 bases at V and 1 base at J, with 11 bases between. This CDR3 contains 14 residues.

V and J are TRBV27 and TRBJ1-3, with D uncertain. This CDR3 region has 13 residues. The germline V and J ends were trimmed by 5 bases and 4 bases, with 9 bases remaining between them. CDR1 and CDR2 from the germline V gene are MNHEY and SMNVEV (reference sequence). The CDR3 loop reads CASSPVQGNTIYF. CDR3 nucleotide sequence: TGTGCCAGCAGTCCGGTCCAGGGAAACACCATATATTTT.

As regards this clone: Other DNA sequences from this sample encode an identical CDR3 as well. V gene TRBV7-2 combines with J gene TRBJ1-1; 8 bases align to TRBD1. Trimming removed 4 bases from V and 3 bases from J; junction bases left unmatched: 1. Per germline, CDR1 SGHTA and CDR2 FQGNSA. This CDR3 contains 13 residues. The CDR3 here is CASSSQGDTEAFF. The CDR3 DNA reads TGTGCCAGCAGCTCACAGGGGGACACTGAAGCTTTCTTT.

CDR3 protein: CASSLGSNQPQHF. DNA of the CDR3: TGTGCCAGCAGTTTAGGTAGCAATCAGCCCCAGCATTTT. The J gene is TRBJ1-5, the V gene TRBV27; no clear D. Trimming took off 2 bases at V and 0 bases at J, with 2 bases between the two ends. This CDR3 has 13 residues. Germline loops: CDR1 MNHEY, CDR2 SMNVEV (reference sequence).

This chain connects TRBV20-1 to TRBJ1-5, with unresolved D. The CDR3 is 17 amino acids. In germline, CDR1 is DFQATT, CDR2 SNEGSKA (reference sequence). V gave up 3 bases and J gave up 1 base, with 19 bases separating them. The CDR3 loop reads CSASPGVGSRSNQPQHF. The DNA of the CDR3 is TGCAGTGCTAGTCCCGGGGTGGGGTCAAGGAGCAATCAGCCCCAGCATTTT.

V and J are TRBV18 and TRBJ1-2; D is unresolved. The CDR3 consists of 17 residues. The V end lost 3 bases, the J end lost 1 base, and 18 bases lay between the germline ends. From germline, CDR1 is KGHSH and CDR2 LQKENI. CDR3 in amino acids: CASSPRPQEASNYGYTF. CDR3 nucleotides: TGTGCCAGCTCACCTCGGCCCCAGGAAGCTAGTAACTATGGCTACACCTTC.

About this clone: The sample contains more than one DNA sequence encoding this CDR3. The chain recombines TRBV4-1 with TRBJ2-7, with TRBD1 matching 9 bases. This CDR3 is built from 15 residues. CDR1 and CDR2 from the germline V gene are MGHRA and YSYEKL. Trimming took 4 bases from V and 0 from J; bases not matched to a gene: 4. DNA for the CDR3: TGCGCCAGCAGCCGGGGGGGACAGGGCTCCTACGAGCAGTACTTC. It is translated as CASSRGGQGSYEQYF.

V is TRBV11-2 and J is TRBJ2-5; D remains ambiguous. CDR1 is SGHAT and CDR2 is FQNNGV in the germline V gene. The germline V and J ends were trimmed by 5 bases and 6 bases, with 10 bases remaining between them. The CDR3 runs to 12 residues. The CDR3 loop reads CASSRLEQTQYF. The CDR3 DNA reads TGTGCCAGCAGCCGCTTGGAACAGACCCAGTACTTC.

The chain employs TRBV2 and TRBJ1-5, with TRBD1 matching over 7 bases. The J segment lost 4 bases and the V segment lost 4 bases, leaving 4 bases of the junction unmatched. CDR3 length equals 14 residues. Germline CDR1 is SNHLY and CDR2 is FYNNEI. This CDR3 reads CASSAGQPNQPQHF. For the CDR3, the DNA is TGTGCCAGCAGTGCGGGACAGCCTAATCAGCCCCAGCATTTT.

This chain connects TRBV5-1 to TRBJ2-6; D may be TRBD2 (6 bases). The germline gives CDR1 SGHRS, CDR2 YFSETQ. Trimming stripped 0 bases from V and 1 base from J, with 17 bases between. The CDR3 extends over 19 amino acids. CDR3 DNA: TGCGCCAGCAGCTTGGCGGAGGGTATTTGGGGTTCTGGGGCCAACGTCCTGACTTTC. Protein: CASSLAEGIWGSGANVLTF.

The chain links TRBV6-4 to TRBJ2-5; D remains unclear. The CDR3 is 16 residues long. Germline V gives CDR1 MRHNA, CDR2 SNTAGT. V was clipped by 0 bases and J by 6 bases, with 17 bases between them. The CDR3 is CASSDSTHAVGKTQYF. Here the CDR3 DNA reads TGTGCCAGCAGTGACTCGACACATGCGGTCGGTAAGACCCAGTACTTC.

The chain recombines TRBV27 with TRBJ2-2, with D unresolved. The V end was cut by 3 bases, the J end by 0 bases, with 14 bases between. The V gene's germline CDR1 is MNHEY and CDR2 SMNVEV (reference sequence). The length of the CDR3 is 17 residues. The DNA for the CDR3 is TGTGCCAGCAGTTTGAGGAATCCGTTCGCGAACACCGGGGAGCTGTTTTTT. It encodes CASSLRNPFANTGELFF.

The V call is TRBV18, the J call TRBJ1-1, with D possibly being TRBD1 (6 bases). Germline V gene sequence: CDR1 KGHSH, CDR2 LQKENI. The CDR3 contains 14 residues. Trimming stripped 6 bases from V and 4 bases from J, with 15 bases between. The CDR3 here is CASSRPGALTEAFF. The CDR3 coding sequence is TGTGCCAGCTCCCGACCGGGGGCGCTCACTGAAGCTTTCTTT.

The chain has TRBV7-2 and TRBJ1-4, with a tentative D call TRBD1 (5 bases). Germline V gene sequence: CDR1 SGHTA, CDR2 FQGNSA. The CDR3 is 15 residues long. V was trimmed by 1 base and J by 8 bases, leaving 14 bases between them. CDR3: CASSLGGWGREKLFF. DNA of the CDR3: TGTGCCAGCAGCTTAGGGGGCTGGGGACGAGAAAAACTGTTTTTT.

V gene TRBV11-1 combines with J gene TRBJ1-4, with a tentative D call TRBD1 (5 bases). V dropped 4 bases and J dropped 7 bases, with 13 bases sitting between them. CDR3 length: 14 amino acids. Germline-derived CDR1 and CDR2 are SGHAT and FQDESV (reference sequence). DNA for the CDR3: TGTGCCAGCAGCTCGCAGGGAAGCGGTGAAAAACTGTTTTTT. Its translation: CASSSQGSGEKLFF. Filled out from reference TRBV11-1 and TRBJ1-4, the complete variable domain reads EAEVAQSPRYKITEKSQAVAFWCDPISGHATLYWYRQILGQGPELLVQFQDESVVDDSQLPKDRFSAERLKGVDSTLKIQPAELGDSAMYLCASSSQGSGEKLFFGSGTQLSVL.

The J gene is TRBJ2-1, the V gene TRBV5-4; no clear D gene. Trimming took 2 bases from V and 4 from J, leaving 16 bases between them. There are 16 residues in the CDR3. Per the germline V gene, CDR1 is SGHNT and CDR2 is YYREEE (reference sequence). CDR3: CASSFSVGSTYNEQFF. The CDR3, as DNA: TGTGCCAGCAGCTTCTCGGTGGGGTCCACATACAATGAGCAGTTCTTC. The whole variable domain, remainder taken from reference TRBV5-4 and TRBJ2-1, is ETGVTQSPTHLIKTRGQQVTLRCSSQSGHNTVSWYQQALGQGPQFIFQYYREEENGRGNFPPRFSGLQFPNYSSELNVNALELDDSALYLCASSFSVGSTYNEQFFGPGTRLTVL.

The rearrangement joins TRBV7-2 to TRBJ1-6; 7 nucleotides line up with TRBD1. The CDR3 sequence is 15 residues long. Germline V gene sequence: CDR1 SGHTA, CDR2 FQGNSA. The J segment lost 7 bases and the V segment lost 5 bases, leaving 8 bases of the junction unmatched. The CDR3 is CASSKGQTVNSPLHF. CDR3 in DNA: TGTGCCAGCAGCAAGGGACAGACGGTAAATTCACCCCTCCACTTT.

The chain uses TRBV5-4 and TRBJ1-1, with a possible D match to TRBD1 (5 bases). The CDR3 sequence is 14 residues long. CDR1 and CDR2 (germline): SGHNT, YYREEE (reference sequence). Trimming shortened V by 2 bases and J by 3 bases, and 11 bases separated the two germline ends. CDR3 DNA sequence: TGTGCCAGCAGCTTAGGGATAGGGGACACTGAAGCTTTCTTT. Translation: CASSLGIGDTEAFF.

The chain is built from TRBV3-1 (or the pseudogene TRBV3-2) and TRBJ1-5; D is uncertain. This CDR3 comprises 15 residues. The germline V gene has CDR1 LGHDT and CDR2 YNNKEL (reference sequence). V was cut by 1 base and J by 0 bases, with 7 bases left in between. CDR3 nucleotides: TGTGCCAGCAGCCAAGGGCAGGTTAGCAATCAGCCCCAGCATTTT. Protein sequence: CASSQGQVSNQPQHF.

The chain carries TRBV5-4 and TRBJ2-7; tentatively, D is TRBD1 (6 bases). V gave up 4 bases and J gave up 4 bases, with 15 bases separating them. The CDR3 extends over 14 amino acids. Germline V gene lookup returns CDR1 SGHNT and CDR2 YYREEE (reference sequence). CDR3 DNA sequence: TGTGCCAGCAGCCACCCAGCGGACAGATACGAGCAGTACTTC. Translating gives CASSHPADRYEQYF.

The rearrangement uses TRBV11-3 and TRBJ2-6, with unresolved D. The CDR3 consists of 15 residues. Looked up from germline, CDR1 is SGHNT and CDR2 is YENEEA. V was shortened by 5 bases and J by 2 bases, with 10 bases between the two germline ends. CDR3 in amino acids: CASSARTTGANVLTF. CDR3 nucleotides: TGTGCCAGCAGCGCGCGGACCACTGGGGCCAACGTCCTGACTTTC.

The chain employs TRBV18 and TRBJ1-2; D uncertain. V gave up 4 bases and J gave up 8 bases, with 14 bases separating them. The CDR3 is 13 residues long. The germline V gene has CDR1 KGHSH and CDR2 LQKENI. The CDR3 DNA follows: TGTGCCAGCTCACAGAGCGACGTCTGGGGCTACACCTTC. This translates into CASSQSDVWGYTF.

V usage is TRBV5-6 and J usage is TRBJ1-2, with D possibly TRBD1 on 5 matching bases. The CDR3 has 14 amino acids. Germline V lookup: CDR1 SGHDT, CDR2 YYEEEE. The V end was cut by 4 bases, the J end by 6 bases, with 16 bases between. The CDR3: CASSPGGLGHGYTF. CDR3 bases: TGTGCCAGCAGCCCCGGGGGTTTAGGGCATGGCTACACCTTC.

V is TRBV6-6 and J is TRBJ2-3, with D possibly TRBD1 on 5 matching bases. The V gene lost 6 bases and the J gene lost 2 bases, with 12 bases spanning the gap. The CDR3 extends over 14 amino acids. CDR1 and CDR2 (germline): MNHNY, SVGAGI (reference sequence). The CDR3 sequence: CASSPQDYTDTQYF. The DNA of the CDR3 is TGTGCCAGCAGCCCACAGGATTACACAGATACGCAGTATTTT.

The CDR3 sequence is CASSGGSDSGANVLTF. CDR3 bases: TGTGCCAGCAGTGGTGGGTCAGACTCTGGGGCCAACGTCCTGACTTTC. V usage is TRBV27 and J usage is TRBJ2-6; D is unclear. Germline values: CDR1 MNHEY, CDR2 SMNVEV (reference sequence). The CDR3 runs 16 residues. V lost 5 bases and J lost 0, with 11 bases in between.

The rearrangement uses TRBV2 and TRBJ1-2; D not certain. CDR1 SNHLY and CDR2 FYNNEI come from the germline V gene. The CDR3 is made up of 11 amino acids. The V end lost 1 base, the J end lost 8 bases, and 5 bases lay between the germline ends. The CDR3 region has the DNA TGTGCCAGCAGTGAAGTCGTCGGCTACACCTTC. This sequence encodes CASSEVVGYTF.

The genes are TRBV7-8 and TRBJ2-1, with D perhaps TRBD2 (6 bases). Germline values: CDR1 SGHVS, CDR2 FQNEAQ. CDR3 length: 11 amino acids. The CDR3 here is CAAGFYNEQFF. The CDR3 nucleotides read TGTGCGGCGGGGTTCTACAATGAGCAGTTCTTC.

The V and J genes are TRBV19 and TRBJ1-5; 7 bases match TRBD1. CDR3 size: 14 residues. The ends lost 6 bases at V and 4 bases at J; junction bases unmatched: 6. Germline V lookup: CDR1 LNHDA, CDR2 SQIVND (reference sequence). The CDR3 DNA is TGTGCCAGTAGGGGGGACAGCTCAAATCAGCCCCAGCATTTT. This sequence encodes CASRGDSSNQPQHF.

The J gene is TRBJ1-6, the V gene TRBV6-1, with D unresolved. The germline gives CDR1 MNHNS, CDR2 SASEGT. The V gene lost 3 bases and the J gene lost 10 bases, with 10 bases spanning the gap. This CDR3 is built from 13 residues. CDR3 loop: CASSEMEASPLHF. The DNA for the CDR3 is TGTGCCAGCAGTGAGATGGAAGCGTCACCCCTCCACTTT.